The 13 T cell receptor beta chains given below trace back to one sample, sequenced in a study of cytomegalovirus exposure and HLA in healthy donors (dated by TCRdb to about 2017). The library relied on the immunoSEQ multiplex PCR assay. The multiplex PCR relied on a mix of 60 forward primers for TCR Vbeta segments and 13 reverse primers for TCR Jbeta segments. TCRdb retrieved this table from immuneACCESS and kept in-frame rearrangements only. Not all clones are present; in checked studies, unresolved V genes account for under half, and no reason is known for the remainder. The table held for this sample gives about 140,000 clones. The ten largest account for roughly 2% of the sample. The specimen was PBMCs. These receptor sequences come from a woman between 18 and 30 years old in good health and CMV-seronegative.

The V call is TRBV14, the J call TRBJ2-1; D gene ambiguous. CDR1 is SGHDN and CDR2 is FVKESK in the germline V gene. This CDR3 spans 16 amino acids. The V gene lost 0 bases and the J gene lost 5 bases, with 14 bases spanning the gap. The CDR3, as DNA: TGTGCCAGCAGCCAAGATTCGCTTTTGAGGCACAATGAGCAGTTCTTC. Its translation: CASSQDSLLRHNEQFF.

V gene TRBV7-2 combines with J gene TRBJ2-3, with 8 bases matching TRBD1. V was pared by 5 bases and J by 4 bases, with 2 bases of the junction left unmatched. This CDR3 has 13 residues. Germline lookup yields CDR1 SGHTA and CDR2 FQGNSA. CDR3 coding DNA: TGTGCCAGCAGCCCACAGGGGGCAGATACGCAGTATTTT. This gives the protein CASSPQGADTQYF. Looking up the rest from reference TRBV7-2 and TRBJ2-3 gives the full variable domain: GAGVSQSPSNKVTEKGKDVELRCDPISGHTALYWYRQSLGQGLEFLIYFQGNSAPDKSGLPSDRFSAERTGGSVSTLTIQRTQQEDSAVYLCASSPQGADTQYFGPGTRLTVL.

The rearrangement uses TRBV9 and TRBJ2-5, with 7 nucleotides matching TRBD2. The CDR3 length is 15 residues. Germline CDR1 reads SGDLS; CDR2 reads YYNGEE. The V gene end was trimmed by 2 bases and the J gene end by 4 bases; junction bases not matched to a gene: 8. CDR3 loop: CASSVIAGGGETQYF. The CDR3 bases are TGTGCCAGCAGCGTTATAGCGGGTGGCGGAGAGACCCAGTACTTC. The full variable domain, in which reference TRBV9 and TRBJ2-5 provide the parts outside the CDR3, is DSGVTQTPKHLITATGQRVTLRCSPRSGDLSVYWYQQSLDQGLQFLIQYYNGEERAKGNILERFSAQQFPDLHSELNLSSLELGDSALYFCASSVIAGGGETQYFGPGTRLLVL.

The chain joins TRBV10-3 to TRBJ2-5, with 13 bases aligning to TRBD2. V shed 4 bases and J 2 bases; nucleotides not matched to a gene: 4. Germline values: CDR1 ENHRY, CDR2 SYGVKD. There are 16 residues in the CDR3. CDR3 nucleotides: TGTGCCATCAGTGGAGGGACTAGCGGGGAACAAGAGACCCAGTACTTC. Amino acid sequence: CAISGGTSGEQETQYF.

This chain connects TRBV6-1 to TRBJ2-3; TRBD2 is a possible D gene (5 bases). Germline-derived CDR1 and CDR2 are MNHNS and SASEGT. Trimming removed 2 bases from V and 4 bases from J, with 13 bases in between. The CDR3 contains 15 residues. The CDR3 sequence is CASSEITGTPDTQYF. CDR3 coding DNA: TGTGCCAGCAGTGAAATCACGGGAACCCCAGATACGCAGTATTTT.

V and J are TRBV28 and TRBJ2-7, with 7 bases lining up with TRBD2. The CDR3 is 15 amino acids. The V segment lost 9 bases and the J segment 2 bases; nucleotides outside the gene matches: 13. Germline V gene lookup returns CDR1 MDHEN and CDR2 SYDVKM. CDR3 DNA sequence: TGTGCCAGTACGGCCGCGGCAGGGACTACCTACGAGCAGTACGTC. As protein: CASTAAAGTTYEQYV.

The V call is TRBV6-1, the J call TRBJ1-5; TRBD1 aligns across 8 bases. Germline loops: CDR1 MNHNS, CDR2 SASEGT. The V segment lost 2 bases and the J segment 4 bases; nucleotides outside the gene matches: 4. The CDR3 is 15 residues long. CDR3 in amino acids: CASSENRGRNQPQHF. CDR3 sequence (DNA): TGTGCCAGCAGTGAAAACAGGGGGAGAAATCAGCCCCAGCATTTT.

The chain is built from TRBV6-5 and TRBJ1-1, with 8 bases matching TRBD1. CDR1 is MNHEY and CDR2 is SVGAGI in the germline V gene. With 5 bases clipped from V and 8 bases from J, the junction kept 10 bases outside the gene matches. This CDR3 spans 14 amino acids. The CDR3 DNA sequence: TGTGCCAGCAGTACCGGACAGGGTAGGACGGAAGCTTTCTTT. Encoded protein: CASSTGQGRTEAFF.

The chain has TRBV6-6 and TRBJ1-2; possibly TRBD1 for D (6 bases). V was trimmed by 5 bases and J by 0 bases, leaving 10 bases between them. The CDR3 extends over 14 amino acids. Per the germline V gene, CDR1 is MNHNY and CDR2 is SVGAGI (reference sequence). The CDR3 is CASSQDSPNYGYTF. The CDR3 DNA sequence: TGTGCCAGCAGTCAGGACAGCCCTAACTATGGCTACACCTTC.

The chain links TRBV5-6 to TRBJ1-6; 8 bases match TRBD1. The CDR3 has 14 residues. Losses at the gene ends were 3 bases for V and 7 bases for J; bases not matched to a gene: 3. Germline CDR1 SGHDT, CDR2 YYEEEE. The CDR3 loop is CASSSYRGNSPLHF. The DNA of the CDR3 is TGTGCCAGCAGCTCTTACAGGGGGAATTCACCCCTCCACTTT. Full variable domain (missing parts from reference TRBV5-6 and TRBJ1-6): DAGVTQSPTHLIKTRGQQVTLRCSPKSGHDTVSWYQQALGQGPQFIFQYYEEEERQRGNFPDRFSGHQFPNYSSELNVNALLLGDSALYLCASSSYRGNSPLHFGNGTRLTVT.

The rearrangement uses TRBV6-5 and TRBJ2-1; a possible D gene is TRBD2 (5 bases). The CDR3 contains 15 residues. Trimming stripped 5 bases from V and 1 base from J, with 12 bases between. Germline CDR1 reads MNHEY; CDR2 reads SVGAGI. CDR3 loop: CASSAPSGSYNEQFF. The CDR3 DNA is TGTGCCAGCAGTGCCCCCAGCGGTTCCTACAATGAGCAGTTCTTC.

This chain joins TRBV4-2 and TRBJ1-5; the D gene is possibly TRBD1 (5 bases). CDR1 and CDR2 (germline): LGHNA, YNFKEQ. This CDR3 contains 19 residues. V dropped 5 bases and J dropped 0 bases, with 23 bases sitting between them. The DNA of the CDR3 is TGTGCCAGCAGCGAATTTGCGGGGCCCGGTAAGCTTAGCAATCAGCCCCAGCATTTT. Translated, it gives CASSEFAGPGKLSNQPQHF.

This sequence joins TRBV30 and TRBJ2-3; weak D call: TRBD2 (5 bases). Germline CDR1 is GTSNPN and CDR2 is SVGIG (reference sequence). The CDR3 runs 13 residues. V was trimmed by 0 bases and J by 7 bases, leaving 11 bases between them. CDR3 in amino acids: CAWSVPSWYTQYF. CDR3 DNA sequence: TGTGCCTGGAGTGTCCCTAGCTGGTATACGCAGTATTTT.